The rows below give T cell receptor beta chains drawn from one sample of a study of T cell responses to AZD1222 COVID-19 vaccine. Clones were read by immunoSEQ multiplex PCR, and TCRdb kept only the in-frame ones, dropping some. This table holds under 70,000 clones, about four fifths found once. The material sequenced was peripheral blood, taken on day 0 of MenACWY control vaccination. These receptors were taken from an adult in good health. CDR3s include the opening cysteine and the closing phenylalanine or tryptophan. D genes are given only for firm matches. Clone size is stated in some rows and not others, as once, few, many or a class when expanded.

V gene	J gene	D gene	clone size	CDR3 DNA	CDR3 protein
TRBV11-1	TRBJ2-7	.	.	TGTGCCAGCAGCTTAGATGGCAGAACCTACGAGCAGTACTTC	CASSLDGRTYEQYF
TRBV6-2/TRBV6-3	TRBJ2-3	.	.	TGTGCCAGCAGTTCGTCCTTCAGCGGTGGGAAAGATACGCAGTATTTT	CASSSSFSGGKDTQYF
TRBV15	TRBJ2-5	.	.	TGTGCCACCAGCGGCCGTTTAGTGGGTCCGTCGAAGACCCAGTACTTC	CATSGRLVGPSKTQYF
TRBV7-2	TRBJ2-2	.	.	TGTGCCAGCAGCTTTTCTCAGGGCCTGATCGGGGAGCTGTTTTTT	CASSFSQGLIGELFF
TRBV5-7	TRBJ1-3	.	.	TGTGCCAGCAGCTACGGACCACCACCCTCTGGAAACACCATATATTTT	CASSYGPPPSGNTIYF
TRBV2	TRBJ2-2	TRBD2	.	TGTGCCAGCAGCCGGCCGGCTAGCGGGCCGAACACCGGGGAGCTGTTTTTT	CASSRPASGPNTGELFF
TRBV6-5	TRBJ1-4	.	.	TGTGCCAGCACCAGGGCGCGAGGTGAAAAACTGTTTTTT	CASTRARGEKLFF
TRBV19	TRBJ2-1	.	.	TGTGCCAGTAGTATACGGGGTAGTGAGCAGTTCTTC	CASSIRGSEQFF
TRBV5-4	TRBJ2-2	.	once	TGTGCCAGCAGCTTAGGTGGGGCAACGCCGAACACCGGGGAGCTGTTTTTT	CASSLGGATPNTGELFF
TRBV30	TRBJ1-2	.	.	TGTGCCTTCAGGGGAGTCAACTATGGCTACACCTTC	CAFRGVNYGYTF
TRBV6-5	TRBJ1-1	.	few	TGTGCCAGCAGTTACTCGGCTTACACTGAAGCTTTCTTT	CASSYSAYTEAFF
TRBV28	TRBJ1-1	.	.	TGTGCCAGCAGTTTGGGCGGATCGAACACTGAAGCTTTCTTT	CASSLGGSNTEAFF
TRBV30	TRBJ1-5	TRBD1	.	TGTGCCTGGAGTGTAGGAGGGGGCGGCTTTCAGCCCCAGCATTTT	CAWSVGGGGFQPQHF
TRBV7-9	TRBJ1-1	TRBD1	.	TGTGCCAGCAGCTATGGGACAGGAGAAGCTTTCTTT	CASSYGTGEAFF
TRBV4-2	TRBJ2-1	.	.	TGTGCCAGCAGCCAAGATTTGGGAGCGGACTCCTACAATGAGCAGTTCTTC	CASSQDLGADSYNEQFF
TRBV27	TRBJ2-7	.	few	TGTGCCAGCAGCCACGGACCCTTCGAGGAGCAGTACTTC	CASSHGPFEEQYF
TRBV19	TRBJ1-5	.	.	TGTGCCAGTAGTATACGGCAGGGTACCAATCAGCCCCAGCATTTT	CASSIRQGTNQPQHF
TRBV19	TRBJ1-2	.	once	TGTGCCAGTAGTATGAGTGGACAACCGAGACGGGGCTACACCTTC	CASSMSGQPRRGYTF
TRBV6-1	TRBJ1-4	.	.	TGTGCCAGCAGTGAAGCTACAGGGAAAGGCGAAAAACTGTTTTTT	CASSEATGKGEKLFF
TRBV7-6	TRBJ2-5	TRBD1	.	TGTGCCAGCAGCTCCCGACAGGGAATTACAGAGACCCAGTACTTC	CASSSRQGITETQYF
TRBV7-2	TRBJ1-5	.	.	TGTGCCAGCAGCCCACTCCAAGGGGGGCCCCAGCATTTT	CASSPLQGGPQHF
TRBV18	TRBJ1-2	TRBD1	.	TGTGCCAGCTCACCCGCCGGGACAGGGATAGGCTACACCTTC	CASSPAGTGIGYTF
TRBV6-5	TRBJ1-1	.	few	TGTGCCAGCAGTTACGGACGGGTGAACACTGAAGCTTTCTTT	CASSYGRVNTEAFF
TRBV19	TRBJ2-1	.	.	TGTGCCAGTAGTATATCAACTAGCCGATACAATGAGCAGTTCTTC	CASSISTSRYNEQFF
TRBV28	TRBJ1-2	TRBD1	.	TGTGCCAGCAGTCTTGGGACAGGGTGGAACTATGGCTACACCTTC	CASSLGTGWNYGYTF
TRBV5-1	TRBJ1-1	TRBD1	few	TGCGCCAGCAGTCTTACAGGGGGGGTAACTGAAGCTTTCTTT	CASSLTGGVTEAFF
TRBV9	TRBJ2-3	TRBD2	once	TGTGCCAGCAGCGTGGGACTAGCGAGCACAGATACGCAGTATTTT	CASSVGLASTDTQYF
TRBV7-2	TRBJ2-2	.	.	TGTGCCAGCAGTTCCGGGCCCACCGGGGAGCTGTTTTTT	CASSSGPTGELFF
TRBV23-1	TRBJ1-5	TRBD1	.	TGCGCCAGCAGGCTCCCGGGCAGGGGGATCGAATGTAGCAATCAGCCCCAGCATTTT	CASRLPGRGIECSNQPQHF
TRBV28	TRBJ1-1	.	.	TGTGCCAGCAGACGGGAAATTGAAGTAATGAACACTGAAGCTTTCTTT	CASRREIEVMNTEAFF
TRBV5-6	TRBJ1-1	TRBD1	.	TGTGCCAGCAGCCTCCGGACAGGGGCCCAGAACACTGAAGCTTTCTTT	CASSLRTGAQNTEAFF
TRBV6-2/TRBV6-3	TRBJ1-5	.	few	TGTGCCAGCAGTTACGGGAATCAGCCCCAGCATTTT	CASSYGNQPQHF
TRBV9	TRBJ1-2	.	.	TGTGCCAGCAGCCCACGAGACAGGTCCTCCGCTGGCTACACCTTC	CASSPRDRSSAGYTF
TRBV10-3	TRBJ1-2	.	.	TGTGCCATCAGTGAGCCTGGATTCTATGGCTACACCTTC	CAISEPGFYGYTF
TRBV19	TRBJ1-2	.	few	TGTGCCAGTAGTATCGCCATTGGCTACACCTTC	CASSIAIGYTF
TRBV6-5	TRBJ1-5	.	.	TGTGCCAGCAGTCCGTATGGCAATCAGCCCCAGCATTTT	CASSPYGNQPQHF
TRBV5-5	TRBJ2-2	.	.	TGTGCCGGTGGGACGACAAACACCGGGGAGCTGTTTTTT	CAGGTTNTGELFF
TRBV10-2	TRBJ1-1	.	.	TGCGCCAGCAGTGAGTCAAGTTGGGTGGGATTCACTGAAGCTTTCTTT	CASSESSWVGFTEAFF
TRBV19	TRBJ1-1	.	.	TGTGCCAGTAGCCCGTCGAGGGACACTGAAGCTTTCTTT	CASSPSRDTEAFF
TRBV5-6	TRBJ1-2	TRBD1	.	TGTGCCAGCAGCTTGCAGGGGGGCGACTATGGCTACACCTTC	CASSLQGGDYGYTF
TRBV5-1	TRBJ2-7	TRBD1	.	TGCGCCAGCAGCCCAAGTACAGGGGCCTACGAGCAGTACTTC	CASSPSTGAYEQYF
TRBV7-9	TRBJ2-3	TRBD2	.	TGTGCCAGCAGCTTATTAGCGGGGGGACCCACAGATACGCAGTATTTT	CASSLLAGGPTDTQYF